This passage covers 2 T cell receptor beta chains from one sample sequenced in a study of cytotoxic CD8 clonotypes in ibrutinib-treated CLL. The table came from immunoSEQ multiplex PCR; TCRdb's copy has only in-frame clones and leaves some out. The sample yields approximately 280,000 clones, around 77% seen once. This sample comprised PBMCs, obtained at disease progression, from a patient treated with ibrutinib. Source of these receptors: a human donor with chronic lymphocytic leukemia.

This chain links TRBV5-1 with TRBJ2-7; 9 bases align to TRBD1. With V trimmed by 0 bases and J by 3 bases, 4 bases remained unmatched. CDR3 length equals 15 residues. Germline loops: CDR1 SGHRS, CDR2 YFSETQ. The CDR3, as DNA: TGCGCCAGCAGCTTGGCCGGGACAGGGTTCTACGAGCAGTACTTC. Translated, it gives CASSLAGTGFYEQYF.

This clone was recorded a few times. The rearrangement uses TRBV6-6 and TRBJ2-7; D tentatively fits TRBD1 or TRBD2 (5 bases each). Germline V CDR1 and CDR2: MNHNY, SVGAGI (reference sequence). The CDR3 has 12 residues. The ends were cut back, 10 bases at V and 4 bases at J, with 14 bases in the middle. This CDR3 is CATSGPNYEQYF. The CDR3 nucleotides are TGTGCCACCTCGGGACCGAATTACGAGCAGTACTTC.